This T cell receptor (beta chain) came from a study of blood T cell repertoires in COVID-19. Overall study: Acute-phase and convalescent COVID-19 samples originated in the United States, Italy and Spain.

V was pared by 4 bases and J by 10 bases, with 6 bases of the junction left unmatched. This CDR3 spans 13 amino acids. Enrollment of patients from Seattle took place during active infection, with longitudinal follow-up. In the original workflow: Nucleated cell number was recorded as an estimate derived from reference gene primer amplification. The assay was immunoSEQ multiplex PCR, and TCRdb's table has in-frame clones only and misses some. V and J calls and clone size come straight from that table; D and trimming were deduced from the DNA. The data show around 310,000 clones, around 91% seen once. This sequence was found in a woman in her 40s with COVID-19, enrolled during active disease. The sequencing input was peripheral blood. The chain combines TRBV12-3 or TRBV12-4 with TRBJ1-1, with TRBD1 matching 10 bases. The CDR3 spells CASSSRQGAPAFF. In DNA form, the CDR3 reads TGTGCCAGCAGTTCTAGACAGGGGGCACCAGCTTTCTTT.